The following is a T cell receptor (beta chain) sequence with its context. No antigen is known for it. This CDR3 region has 13 residues. Germline V gene sequence: CDR1 MNHEY, CDR2 SVGEGT. TCRdb re-called the 5' RACE reads and gives one entry per CDR3 protein, without DNA. The ten top clones account for 3% to 4.5%, within a sample of a few hundred thousand distinct CDR3 sequences. The sample originates from a study of T cells expressing NK-cell markers. Study-wide context: Among eight sequenced donors, seven carried HCMV seropositivity while one was seronegative. General study findings and limits: HCMV specificity of the expanded NKG2C+ T cell clones was not established. Once again these clonotypes came out on top in the CD3+CD56-NKG2C+ fraction of several donors.

This clonotype was obtained from a man younger than 35 in good health. Sequenced material: blood T cells: a sorted CD56 or NKG2C T cell subset, CD4+ or CD8+ T cells, or bulk PBMC T cells (not recorded which). V gene TRBV6-2 or TRBV6-3 combines with J gene TRBJ1-1. CDR3 residues: CASTWRMNTEAFF.